This is a list of T cell receptor beta chains from one sample in a study of T cell repertoires in cytomegalovirus infection. TCRdb recomputed calls from the reads with MiXCR, one row per CDR3 protein. The sample has approximately 500,000 distinct CDR3 sequences; about 17% are singletons. Sequencing input: CD8+ T cells from PBMCs. The source is a human donor in good health (CMV status not recorded). Some clones in this sample may be carry-over from other donors' samples. CDR3s include the opening cysteine and the closing phenylalanine or tryptophan. The D gene is left open where the match is weak. Size is omitted from some rows. Given values are once, few, many or a class for expanded clones.

J: TRBJ1-2; size: few; D: -; V: TRBV11-1; CDR3: CASSLYLEGESGYTF; DNA: TGTGCCAGCAGCTTATACCTCGAGGGGGAGAGTGGCTACACCTTC
J: TRBJ1-6; size: -; D: -; V: TRBV19; CDR3: CASTLRGYSPLHF; DNA: TGTGCCAGTACCTTGAGGGGATACTCACCCCTCCACTTT
J: TRBJ2-2; size: -; D: TRBD2; V: TRBV6-6; CDR3: CASTSSSSGGNTGELFF; DNA: TGTGCCAGCACCTCCTCTTCTAGCGGGGGAAACACCGGGGAGCTGTTTTTT
J: TRBJ2-6; size: many; D: -; V: TRBV12-3/TRBV12-4; CDR3: CASSSSSPGHHSSGANVLTF; DNA: TGTGCCAGCAGTTCCTCATCTCCGGGACACCATAGCTCTGGGGCCAACGTCCTGACTTTC
J: TRBJ2-1; size: many; D: -; V: TRBV7-2; CDR3: CASSLNGYNEQFF; DNA: TGTGCCAGCAGCTTAAACGGTTACAATGAGCAGTTCTTC
J: TRBJ1-2; size: -; D: -; V: TRBV10-2; CDR3: CASGGGDYGYTF; DNA: TGCGCCAGCGGAGGAGGGGACTATGGCTACACCTTC
J: TRBJ1-1; size: many; D: -; V: TRBV12-3/TRBV12-4; CDR3: CASSPLQGTLNTEAFF; DNA: TGTGCCAGCAGCCCCCTCCAGGGGACTCTGAACACTGAAGCTTTCTTT
J: TRBJ2-7; size: -; D: TRBD2; V: TRBV20-1; CDR3: CSAREPGLAGLTDEQYF; DNA: TGCAGTGCTCGAGAACCGGGACTAGCGGGTCTTACTGACGAGCAGTACTTC
J: TRBJ2-3; size: many; D: -; V: TRBV28; CDR3: CASSPLVGESGTDTQYF; DNA: TGTGCCAGCAGTCCCCTAGTAGGGGAGTCGGGCACAGATACGCAGTATTTT
J: TRBJ2-1; size: -; D: TRBD2; V: TRBV5-6; CDR3: CASHTGLAGEGEQFF; DNA: TGTGCCAGTCACACGGGACTAGCGGGGGAGGGTGAGCAGTTCTTC
J: TRBJ2-2; size: once; D: -; V: TRBV7-6; CDR3: CARSPASGELFF; DNA: TGTGCCAGGAGCCCCGCCTCCGGGGAGCTGTTTTTT